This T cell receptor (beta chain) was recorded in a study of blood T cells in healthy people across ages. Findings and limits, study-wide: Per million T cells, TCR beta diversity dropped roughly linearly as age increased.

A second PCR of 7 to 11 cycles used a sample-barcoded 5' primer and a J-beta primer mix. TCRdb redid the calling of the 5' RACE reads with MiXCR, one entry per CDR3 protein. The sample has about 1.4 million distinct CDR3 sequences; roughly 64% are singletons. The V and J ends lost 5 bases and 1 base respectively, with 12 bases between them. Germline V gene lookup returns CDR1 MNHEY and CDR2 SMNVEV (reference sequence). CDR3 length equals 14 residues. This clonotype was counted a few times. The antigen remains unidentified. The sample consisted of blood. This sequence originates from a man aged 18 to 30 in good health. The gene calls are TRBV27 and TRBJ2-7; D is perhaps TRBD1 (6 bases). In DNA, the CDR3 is TGTGCCAGCAGTATCCAGGGGCCGTCCTACGAGCAGTACTTC. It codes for CASSIQGPSYEQYF.